Below, 15 T cell receptor beta chains from the same sample are listed, as sequenced in a study of molecular identifiers for immune sequencing clone quantification. One entry per CDR3 protein results from TCRdb running MiXCR on the PCR reads. The sample has 50,000 or so distinct CDR3 sequences; around 25% are singletons. Sequencing was done on a sample of naive CD8+ T cells from blood, with Jurkat cell RNA spiked in. Sample subset: FACS-sorted CD8+CD4-CCR7+CD45RA+ naive T cells. These receptors were collected from a human donor in good health. Some libraries in this study had Jurkat cell RNA spiked in.

In its sample, this clonotype was seen many times. This chain uses TRBV5-1 with TRBJ2-3; D unresolved. The CDR3 contains 16 residues. The germline V gene encodes CDR1 SGHRS and CDR2 YFSETQ. The V and J ends lost 0 bases and 2 bases respectively, with 13 bases between them. CDR3 sequence (DNA): TGCGCCAGCAGCTTGGACTTCCACGACCCCACAGATACGCAGTATTTT. It specifies CASSLDFHDPTDTQYF.

This clonotype was seen only a few times. V is TRBV27 and J is TRBJ1-2, with D unresolved. This CDR3 has 14 amino acids. CDR1 is MNHEY, CDR2 SMNVEV, per germline (reference sequence). V lost 0 bases to trimming and J lost 1 base, with 6 bases between them. The CDR3 DNA reads as TGTGCCAGCAGTTTATCGGCCAGTAACTATGGCTACACCTTC. Its translation is CASSLSASNYGYTF.

A note on this clonotype: A read error may be the cause here, since a much bigger clone is one base away. The chain carries TRBV29-1 and TRBJ1-1; D is undetermined. CDR3 length equals 13 residues. Per the germline V gene, CDR1 is SQVTM and CDR2 is ANQGSEA. CDR3 amino acids: CSVRPGTYTETFF. Written as DNA, the CDR3 is TGCAGCGTCCGGCCAGGCACATACACTGAAACTTTCTTT. Full variable domain (outside the CDR3, taken from reference TRBV29-1 and TRBJ1-1): SAVISQKPSRDICQRGTSLTIQCQVDSQVTMMFWYRQQPGQSLTLIATANQGSEATYESGFVIDKFPISRPNLTFSTLTVSNMSPEDSSIYLCSVRPGTYTETFFGQGTRLTVV.

This clonotype was counted ten times or more. This chain links TRBV4-1 with TRBJ2-3, with 9 nucleotides matching TRBD2. From germline, CDR1 is MGHRA and CDR2 YSYEKL. The CDR3 sequence is 16 residues long. V lost 3 bases to trimming and J lost 4 bases; unmatched junction nucleotides: 8. In DNA form, the CDR3 reads TGCGCCAGCAGCCAGCAGAGTAGCGGGGGCCCAGATACGCAGTATTTT. Residues: CASSQQSSGGPDTQYF.

This clonotype came up many times. J is TRBJ2-1 and V is TRBV5-4, with 9 bases matching TRBD2. The junction had 5 bases not matched to a gene; V was cut back by 6 bases and J by 4 bases. The length of the CDR3 is 14 residues. Looked up from germline, CDR1 is SGHNT and CDR2 is YYREEE (reference sequence). CDR3 protein: CASTSSGEYNEQFF. DNA for the CDR3: TGTGCCAGCACCTCTAGCGGGGAGTACAATGAGCAGTTCTTC.

The rearrangement joins TRBV6-6 to TRBJ2-3; D is uncertain. V lost 2 bases and J 5 bases, leaving 5 bases between the germline ends. CDR3 length equals 12 residues. In germline, CDR1 is MNHNY, CDR2 SVGAGI (reference sequence). In DNA form, the CDR3 reads TGTGCCAGCAGTTACGGAGAAGATACGCAGTATTTT. It codes for CASSYGEDTQYF.

This clonotype has ten or more counts. The rearrangement links TRBV6-5 to TRBJ2-7; the D gene is possibly TRBD1 (5 bases). CDR1 and CDR2 from the germline V gene are MNHEY and SVGAGI. The CDR3 has 12 residues. Trimming took off 4 bases at V and 2 bases at J, with 6 bases between the two ends. CDR3 sequence (DNA): TGTGCCAGCAGTTCAGGGACCTACGAGCAGTACTTC. Its protein product is CASSSGTYEQYF.

In this sample, this clonotype turned up a few times. The chain links TRBV7-9 to TRBJ1-6, with D unclear. The CDR3 consists of 16 residues. V lost 5 bases and J lost 1, with 12 bases in between. Germline CDR1 SEHNR, CDR2 FQNEAQ (reference sequence). The CDR3 DNA reads TGTGCCAGCAGCCCCCCCCTGGCGTCCTATAATTCACCCCTCCACTTT. It specifies CASSPPLASYNSPLHF.

In its sample, this clonotype was seen a few times. The chain links TRBV6-6 to TRBJ2-2; D could derive from TRBD1 or TRBD2 (7 bases each). Deletions cut 0 bases from V and 5 bases from J, with 19 bases between. CDR3 length equals 18 residues. Germline values: CDR1 MNHNY, CDR2 SVGAGI (reference sequence). The CDR3: CASSYSGGGTASTGELFF. Written as DNA, the CDR3 is TGTGCCAGCAGTTACTCGGGGGGGGGGACAGCAAGTACCGGGGAGCTGTTTTTT.

This clonotype was detected many times. The V call is TRBV4-1, the J call TRBJ1-2; D gene unclear. CDR1 is MGHRA, CDR2 YSYEKL, per germline. V was shortened by 4 bases and J by 4 bases, with 16 bases between the two germline ends. The CDR3 loop spans 15 amino acids. The CDR3, as DNA: TGCGCCAGCAGCCCCCACCCGGAAGGCGGCTATGGCTACACCTTC. It translates to CASSPHPEGGYGYTF.

This clonotype has a handful of counts. The V gene is TRBV12-3 or TRBV12-4, the J gene TRBJ2-2; D unresolved. Trimming pared 6 bases from V and 6 bases from J, leaving 11 bases between. The CDR3 is 13 residues long. This CDR3 is CASSPLRSGELFF. Written as DNA, the CDR3 is TGTGCCAGCAGCCCACTTAGGTCCGGGGAGCTGTTTTTT.

The sample holds many counts of this clonotype. The chain is built from TRBV7-9 and TRBJ2-7, with D tentatively TRBD1 (6 bases). V was shortened by 5 bases and J by 5 bases, with 13 bases between the two germline ends. Germline V lookup: CDR1 SEHNR, CDR2 FQNEAQ (reference sequence). The CDR3 spans 13 residues. This CDR3 is CASSTGTIHEQYF. CDR3 in DNA: TGTGCCAGCAGCACCGGGACAATCCACGAGCAGTACTTC.

Regarding this clonotype: A much bigger clone sits one base away, suggesting this may be a read error. V is TRBV30 and J is TRBJ2-7; the D is unclear. The CDR3 is 11 amino acids. Germline V gene data show CDR1 as GTSNPN and CDR2 as SVGIG (reference sequence). CDR3 in DNA: TGTGCCTGGAGTCTCCTCTACGAGCAGCACTTC. It codes for CAWSLLYEQHF.

This clonotype was seen once. A read error may explain this, as a much larger clone is one base away. The chain is built from TRBV19 and TRBJ1-5; D is unclear. The CDR3 extends over 14 amino acids. Germline values: CDR1 LNHDA, CDR2 SQIVND (reference sequence). The CDR3 loop is CTSSIGGSNQPQHF. The CDR3 DNA is TGTACCAGTAGTATAGGAGGTAGCAATCAGCCCCAGCATTTT.

This clonotype has a count of ten or more. This rearrangement joins TRBV4-3 to TRBJ2-3; possibly TRBD1 or TRBD2 for D (6 bases each). This CDR3 comprises 17 residues. Per germline, CDR1 LGHNA and CDR2 YSLEER. V lost 1 base and J lost 0, with 14 bases in between. This chain's CDR3 is CASSQAYRGPSTDTQYF. The CDR3 coding sequence is TGCGCCAGCAGCCAAGCCTACCGGGGGCCTAGCACAGATACGCAGTATTTT.